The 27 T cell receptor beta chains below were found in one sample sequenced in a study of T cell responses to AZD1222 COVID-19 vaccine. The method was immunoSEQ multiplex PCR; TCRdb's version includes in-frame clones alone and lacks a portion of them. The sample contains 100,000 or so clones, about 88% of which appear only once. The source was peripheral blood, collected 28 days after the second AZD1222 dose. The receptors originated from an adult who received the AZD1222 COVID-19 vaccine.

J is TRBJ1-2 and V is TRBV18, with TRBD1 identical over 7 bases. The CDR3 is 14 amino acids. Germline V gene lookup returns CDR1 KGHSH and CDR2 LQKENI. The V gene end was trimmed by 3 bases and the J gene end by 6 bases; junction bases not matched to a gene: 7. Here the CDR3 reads CASSPGRGVHGYTF. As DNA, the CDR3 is TGTGCCAGCTCACCGGGCAGGGGGGTCCATGGCTACACCTTC.

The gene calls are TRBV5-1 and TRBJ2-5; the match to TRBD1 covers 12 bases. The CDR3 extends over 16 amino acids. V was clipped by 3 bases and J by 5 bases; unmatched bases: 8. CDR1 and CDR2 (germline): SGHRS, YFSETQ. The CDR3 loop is CASSSTGTGGVETQYF. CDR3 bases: TGCGCCAGCAGCTCAACCGGGACAGGGGGCGTTGAGACCCAGTACTTC.

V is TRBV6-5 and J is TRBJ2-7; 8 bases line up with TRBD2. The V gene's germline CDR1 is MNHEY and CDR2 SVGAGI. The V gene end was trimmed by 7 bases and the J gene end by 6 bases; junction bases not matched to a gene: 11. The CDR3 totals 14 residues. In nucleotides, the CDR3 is TGTGCCAGCAAAGGGCTGGTAGCGGGACGCGAGCAGTACTTC. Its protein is CASKGLVAGREQYF.

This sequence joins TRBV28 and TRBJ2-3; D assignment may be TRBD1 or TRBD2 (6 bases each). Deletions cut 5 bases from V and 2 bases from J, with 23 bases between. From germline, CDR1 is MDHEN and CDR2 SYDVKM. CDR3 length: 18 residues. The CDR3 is CASSPPGADSDNTDTQYF. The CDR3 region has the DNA TGTGCCAGCAGTCCTCCGGGGGCGGATTCCGACAACACAGATACGCAGTATTTT.

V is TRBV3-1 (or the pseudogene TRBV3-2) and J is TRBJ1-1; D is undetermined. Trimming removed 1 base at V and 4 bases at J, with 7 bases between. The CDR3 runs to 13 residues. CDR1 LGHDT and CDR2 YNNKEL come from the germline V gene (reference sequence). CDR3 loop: CASSQAGSTEAFF. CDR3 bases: TGTGCCAGCAGCCAAGCGGGGAGCACTGAAGCTTTCTTT.

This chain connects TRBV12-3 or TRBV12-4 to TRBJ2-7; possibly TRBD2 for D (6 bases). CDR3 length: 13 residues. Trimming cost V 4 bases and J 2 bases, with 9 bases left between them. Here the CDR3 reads CASSWGTPYEQYF. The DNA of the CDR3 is TGTGCCAGCAGTTGGGGGACTCCCTACGAGCAGTACTTC.

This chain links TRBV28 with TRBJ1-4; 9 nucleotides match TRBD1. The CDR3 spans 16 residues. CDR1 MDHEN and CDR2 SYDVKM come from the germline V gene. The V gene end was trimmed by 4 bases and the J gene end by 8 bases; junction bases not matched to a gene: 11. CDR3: CASSSQGAQDSEKLFF. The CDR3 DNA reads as TGTGCCAGCAGTTCACAGGGGGCACAAGACTCGGAAAAACTGTTTTTT.

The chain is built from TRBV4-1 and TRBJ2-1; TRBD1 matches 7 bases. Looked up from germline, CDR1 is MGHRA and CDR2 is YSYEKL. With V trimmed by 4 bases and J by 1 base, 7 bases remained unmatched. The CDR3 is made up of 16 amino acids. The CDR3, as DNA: TGCGCCAGCAGCCCTGCCGGACAGGCGTCCTACAATGAGCAGTTCTTC. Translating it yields CASSPAGQASYNEQFF.

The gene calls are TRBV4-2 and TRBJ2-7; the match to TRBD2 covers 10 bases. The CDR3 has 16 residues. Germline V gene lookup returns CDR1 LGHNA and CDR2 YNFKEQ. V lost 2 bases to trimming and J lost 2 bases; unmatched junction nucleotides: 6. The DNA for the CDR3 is TGTGCCAGCAGCCAAACACTAGCGGGATCGACCTACGAGCAGTACTTC. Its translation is CASSQTLAGSTYEQYF.

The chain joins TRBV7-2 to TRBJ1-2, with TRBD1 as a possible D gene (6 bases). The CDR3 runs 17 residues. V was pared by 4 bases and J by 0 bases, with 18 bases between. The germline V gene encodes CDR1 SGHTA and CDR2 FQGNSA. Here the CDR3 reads CASSSLSRDNTNYGYTF. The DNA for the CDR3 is TGTGCCAGCAGCTCCCTCAGTCGGGACAATACTAACTATGGCTACACCTTC.

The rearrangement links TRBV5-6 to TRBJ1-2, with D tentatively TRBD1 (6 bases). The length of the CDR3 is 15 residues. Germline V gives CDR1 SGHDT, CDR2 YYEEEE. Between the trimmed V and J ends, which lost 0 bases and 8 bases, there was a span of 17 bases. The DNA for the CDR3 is TGTGCCAGCAGCTTGGCGGCGGGGGCAAGACGAGGCTACACCTTC. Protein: CASSLAAGARRGYTF.

CDR3 region: CAWRESASGANVLTF. The CDR3 nucleotides are TGTGCCTGGAGAGAATCCGCCTCTGGGGCCAACGTCCTGACTTTC. The rearrangement links TRBV30 to TRBJ2-6; D gene uncertain. Per the germline V gene, CDR1 is GTSNPN and CDR2 is SVGIG (reference sequence). The CDR3 is 15 amino acids. Trimming stripped 3 bases from V and 0 bases from J, with 9 bases between. The complete variable domain, with remaining parts taken from reference TRBV30 and TRBJ2-6, reads SQTIHQWPATLVQPVGSPLSLECTVEGTSNPNLYWYRQAAGRGLQLLFYSVGIGQISSEVPQNLSASRPQDRQFILSSKKLLLSDSGFYLCAWRESASGANVLTFGAGSRLTVL.

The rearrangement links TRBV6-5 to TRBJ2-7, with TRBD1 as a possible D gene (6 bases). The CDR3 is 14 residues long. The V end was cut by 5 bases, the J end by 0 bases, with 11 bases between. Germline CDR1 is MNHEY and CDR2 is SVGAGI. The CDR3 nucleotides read TGTGCCAGCAGTATCAGGGGACCCTCCTACGAGCAGTACTTC. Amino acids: CASSIRGPSYEQYF.

In DNA form, the CDR3 reads TGTGCCAGCAGCTTAAGGGTGGGAGGGGATAAATACGAGCAGTACTTC. Encoded protein: CASSLRVGGDKYEQYF. The V gene is TRBV13, the J gene TRBJ2-7; TRBD2 matches 7 bases. Germline V gene lookup returns CDR1 PRHDT and CDR2 FYEKMQ (reference sequence). This CDR3 has 16 residues. J lost 4 bases, V lost 2 bases, and 11 bases had no gene match. Together with reference TRBV13 and TRBJ2-7, the CDR3 gives the full variable domain: AAGVIQSPRHLIKEKRETATLKCYPIPRHDTVYWYQQGPGQDPQFLISFYEKMQSDKGSIPDRFSAQQFSDYHSELNMSSLELGDSALYFCASSLRVGGDKYEQYFGPGTRLTVT.

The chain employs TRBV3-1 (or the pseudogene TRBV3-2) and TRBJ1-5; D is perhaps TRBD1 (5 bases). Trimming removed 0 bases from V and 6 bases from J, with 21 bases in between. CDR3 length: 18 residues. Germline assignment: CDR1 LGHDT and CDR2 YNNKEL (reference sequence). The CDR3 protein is CASSQEVSNSGSVQPQHF. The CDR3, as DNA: TGTGCCAGCAGCCAAGAAGTATCTAATTCAGGGTCGGTTCAGCCCCAGCATTTT.

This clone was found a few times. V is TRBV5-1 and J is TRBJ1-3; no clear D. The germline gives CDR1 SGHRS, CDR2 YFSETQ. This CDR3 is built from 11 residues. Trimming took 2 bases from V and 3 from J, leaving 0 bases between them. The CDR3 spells CASSFGNTIYF. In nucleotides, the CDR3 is TGCGCCAGCAGCTTTGGAAACACCATATATTTT.

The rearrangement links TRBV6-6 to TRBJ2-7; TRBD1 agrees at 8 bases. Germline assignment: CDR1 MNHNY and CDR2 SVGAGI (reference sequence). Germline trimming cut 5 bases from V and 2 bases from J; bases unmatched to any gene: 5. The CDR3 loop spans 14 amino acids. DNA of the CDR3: TGTGCCAGCAGTCAGGGGGCCGGGACCTACGAGCAGTACTTC. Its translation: CASSQGAGTYEQYF.

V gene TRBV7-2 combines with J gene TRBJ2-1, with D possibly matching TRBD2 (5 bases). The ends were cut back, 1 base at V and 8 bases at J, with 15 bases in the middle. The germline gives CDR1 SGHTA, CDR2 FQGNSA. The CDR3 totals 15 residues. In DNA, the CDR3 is TGTGCCAGCAGCTTAGGCTACCGGGGAGAAGATGAGCAGTTCTTC. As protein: CASSLGYRGEDEQFF. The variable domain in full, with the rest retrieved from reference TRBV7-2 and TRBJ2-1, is GAGVSQSPSNKVTEKGKDVELRCDPISGHTALYWYRQSLGQGLEFLIYFQGNSAPDKSGLPSDRFSAERTGGSVSTLTIQRTQQEDSAVYLCASSLGYRGEDEQFFGPGTRLTVL.

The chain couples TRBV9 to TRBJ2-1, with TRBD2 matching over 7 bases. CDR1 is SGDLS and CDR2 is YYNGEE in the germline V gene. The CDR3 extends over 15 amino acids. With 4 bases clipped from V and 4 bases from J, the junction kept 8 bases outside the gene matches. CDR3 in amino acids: CASSTGSGAYNEQFF. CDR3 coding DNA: TGTGCCAGCAGCACCGGGAGCGGGGCATACAATGAGCAGTTCTTC.

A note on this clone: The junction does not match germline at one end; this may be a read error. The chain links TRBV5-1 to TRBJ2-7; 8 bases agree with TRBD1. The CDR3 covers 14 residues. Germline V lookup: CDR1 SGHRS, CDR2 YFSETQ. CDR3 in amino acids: CASRLGQGAEEQYF. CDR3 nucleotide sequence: TGCGCCAGCAGATTGGGGCAGGGGGCTGAAGAGCAGTACTTC.

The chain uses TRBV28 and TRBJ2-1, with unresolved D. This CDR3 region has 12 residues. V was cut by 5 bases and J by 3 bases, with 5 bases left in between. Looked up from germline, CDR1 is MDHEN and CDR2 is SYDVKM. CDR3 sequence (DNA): TGTGCCAGCAGTCTTTACTACAATGAGCAGTTCTTC. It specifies CASSLYYNEQFF.

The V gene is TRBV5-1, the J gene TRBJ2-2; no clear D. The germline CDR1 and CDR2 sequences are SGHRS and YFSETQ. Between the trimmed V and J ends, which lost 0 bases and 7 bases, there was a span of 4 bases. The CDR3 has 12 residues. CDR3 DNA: TGCGCCAGCAGCTTGGTCGACGGGGAGCTGTTTTTT. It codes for CASSLVDGELFF.

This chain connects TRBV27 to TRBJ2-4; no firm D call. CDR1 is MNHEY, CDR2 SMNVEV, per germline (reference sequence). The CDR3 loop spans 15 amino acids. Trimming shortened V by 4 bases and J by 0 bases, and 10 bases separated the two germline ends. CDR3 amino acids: CASSSPTVAKNIQYF. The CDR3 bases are TGTGCCAGCAGTTCCCCGACGGTAGCCAAAAACATTCAGTACTTC.

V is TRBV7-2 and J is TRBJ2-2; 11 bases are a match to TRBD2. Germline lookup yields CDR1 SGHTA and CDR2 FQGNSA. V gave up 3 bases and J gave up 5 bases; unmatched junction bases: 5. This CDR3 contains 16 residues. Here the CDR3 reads CASSFSTSGSTGELFF. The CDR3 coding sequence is TGTGCCAGCAGCTTCTCTACTAGCGGGAGTACCGGGGAGCTGTTTTTT.

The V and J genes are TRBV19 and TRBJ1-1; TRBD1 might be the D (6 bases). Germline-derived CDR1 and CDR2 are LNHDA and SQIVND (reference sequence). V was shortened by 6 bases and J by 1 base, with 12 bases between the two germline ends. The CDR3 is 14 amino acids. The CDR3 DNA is TGTGCCAGTAGCCCGGACAGAAGGAACACTGAAGCTTTCTTT. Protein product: CASSPDRRNTEAFF. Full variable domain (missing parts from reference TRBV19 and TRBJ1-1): DGGITQSPKYLFRKEGQNVTLSCEQNLNHDAMYWYRQDPGQGLRLIYYSQIVNDFQKGDIAEGYSVSREKKESFPLTVTSAQKNPTAFYLCASSPDRRNTEAFFGQGTRLTVV.

CDR3 nucleotides: TGTGCCTGGGCCAGACAGGGTGGTCAGCCCCAGCATTTT. Translated: CAWARQGGQPQHF. This chain joins TRBV30 and TRBJ1-5, with TRBD1 identical over 7 bases. CDR1 is GTSNPN, CDR2 SVGIG, per germline (reference sequence). The V gene end was trimmed by 5 bases and the J gene end by 6 bases; junction bases not matched to a gene: 7. The CDR3 extends over 13 amino acids.

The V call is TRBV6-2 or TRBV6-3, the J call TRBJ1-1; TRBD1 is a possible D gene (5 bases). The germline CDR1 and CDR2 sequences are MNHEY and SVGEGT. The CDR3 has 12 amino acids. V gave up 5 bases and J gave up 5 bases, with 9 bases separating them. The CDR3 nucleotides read TGTGCCAGCAGTCCACAGGCTACTGAAGCTTTCTTT. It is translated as CASSPQATEAFF.